Listed below are T cell receptor beta chains from one sample, sequenced in a study. TCRdb fed the reads into MiXCR, producing one record per CDR3 protein. The data show about 110 distinct CDR3 sequences, approximately 22% seen once. Source material: CD8+ T cells (not recorded whether cultured). The receptor source for this set is a male donor. Each CDR3 is given with its conserved first and last residue. D genes are given only for firm matches. The listing skips clone size in some rows; elsewhere it reads once, few, many or a size class.

j_gene,d_gene,abundance,v_gene,CDR3aa,CDR3nt
TRBJ1-4,TRBD1,hyperexpanded,TRBV25-1,CASSESTGVEKLFF,TGTGCCAGCAGTGAATCAACAGGGGTTGAAAAACTGTTTTTT
TRBJ1-5,.,large,TRBV19,CASSIGLNMGNQPQHF,TGTGCCAGTAGTATAGGACTTAACATGGGCAATCAGCCCCAGCATTTT
TRBJ2-2,.,few,TRBV27,CASGLIYPGELFF,TGTGCCAGCGGTTTAATATATCCCGGGGAGCTGTTTTTT
TRBJ2-3,.,.,TRBV14,CASGQVGRPDTQYF,TGTGCCAGCGGCCAAGTGGGGAGACCAGATACGCAGTATTTT
TRBJ1-1,TRBD1,large,TRBV29-1,CSVAGTADLEAFF,TGCAGCGTCGCCGGGACAGCCGATTTGGAAGCTTTCTTT
TRBJ1-1,TRBD1,.,TRBV6-5,CASSYAGGLMAFF,TGTGCCAGCAGTTATGCAGGGGGCCTGATGGCTTTCTTT
TRBJ2-3,.,hyperexpanded,TRBV14,CASSQVGGPDTQYF,TGTGCCAGCAGCCAAGTGGGGGGACCAGATACGCAGTATTTT
TRBJ1-5,.,few,TRBV19,CASSFYSNQLQHF,TGTGCCAGTAGTTTCTATAGCAATCAGCTTCAGCATTTT
TRBJ2-1,TRBD2,large,TRBV4-1,CASSQDRGDAYNEQFF,TGCGCCAGCAGCCAAGATCGGGGGGACGCCTACAATGAGCAGTTCTTC
TRBJ2-7,TRBD1,.,TRBV6-5,CSSSYSDRVHEQYF,TGTTCCAGCAGTTACTCGGACAGGGTCCACGAGCAGTACTTC
TRBJ2-2,.,.,TRBV27,CASGLIYPGELLF,TGTGCCAGCGGTTTAATATATCCCGGGGAGCTGCTTTTT
TRBJ2-5,.,hyperexpanded,TRBV6-5,CASSYSGPAAGQETQYF,TGTGCCAGCAGTTACTCGGGTCCGGCCGCTGGGCAAGAGACCCAGTACTTC
TRBJ2-1,.,large,TRBV6-2/TRBV6-3,CASSLLGPSYNEQFF,TGTGCCAGCAGCCTCCTGGGGCCCTCCTACAATGAGCAGTTCTTC
TRBJ2-1,TRBD2,large,TRBV25-1,CASSEVSSGDNEQFF,TGTGCCAGCAGTGAAGTGTCTAGCGGGGACAATGAGCAGTTCTTC
TRBJ2-1,TRBD2,.,TRBV25-1,CASSEVSSGLNEQFF,TGTGCCAGCAGTGAAGTGTCTAGCGGGTTAAATGAGCAGTTCTTC
TRBJ1-1,.,large,TRBV6-6,CATPKGEASTEAFF,TGTGCCACCCCCAAGGGGGAGGCAAGCACTGAAGCTTTCTTT
TRBJ1-1,TRBD1,hyperexpanded,TRBV19,CASSLLQGTEAFF,TGTGCCAGTAGTCTATTACAGGGGACTGAAGCTTTCTTT
TRBJ1-2,.,.,TRBV6-5,CAVQMGRGYTF,TGTGCCGTTCAAATGGGACGCGGCTACACCTTC
TRBJ2-5,.,large,TRBV20-1,CSARDRQEETQYF,TGCAGTGCTAGAGATCGGCAGGAAGAGACCCAGTACTTC